This TCR beta chain emerged from a study of T cells in Graves' hyperthyroidism and ophthalmopathy. Study-level findings and limits: In the analysis, a 13 V-J model separated ophthalmopathy from stable hyperthyroidism.

Every diagnosis used clinical symptoms, serum thyroxine and TRAb, thyroid ultrasound and orbital computed tomography. This clonotype was observed a single time. Its specificity is unknown. Amplified regions were TCR beta CDR3 sequences from RNA transcripts. The HTBI primer set was used in a first-round RT-PCR of the TCR CDR3. TCRdb called the multiplex PCR reads again in MiXCR, with one record for every CDR3 protein. The sample records 480,000 or so distinct CDR3 sequences, approximately 48% being singletons. The sequence came from an adult woman with Graves' disease, either hyperthyroidism or ophthalmopathy (not recorded which). The sample comprised peripheral blood or thyroid tissue (not recorded which).

Written as DNA, the CDR3 is TGTGCCAGCAGTTACGCGTGGAGCGACGTAAGCTATGGCTACACCTTC. It encodes CASSYAWSDVSYGYTF. The chain has TRBV6-5 and TRBJ1-2, with unresolved D. V was trimmed by 2 bases and J by 4 bases, leaving 17 bases between them. There are 16 residues in the CDR3. Germline V gene sequence: CDR1 MNHEY, CDR2 SVGAGI.